Listed here are 29 T cell receptor beta chains from one sample, sequenced in a study of CD8 T cells in Susac syndrome (dated by TCRdb to about 2019). Library construction relied on the immunoSEQ multiplex PCR assay. RNA was extracted using the RNeasy kit, and roughly 0.5 to 1 ug of the RNA was reverse transcribed with random hexamers. TCRdb trimmed the raw reads at Q25, called clones with MiXCR and kept productive beta chains. Entries that share a CDR3 protein sequence are merged under the most common genes and DNA. The table for this sample lists some 110,000 distinct CDR3 sequences; approximately 95% of them were counted only once. Of the sample, around 0.4% is held by the ten largest clones. Input material: CD8+ T cells from PBMCs. These receptors originate from a human donor with Susac syndrome.

This rearrangement joins TRBV6-5 to TRBJ1-2; D gene unclear. Germline loops: CDR1 MNHEY, CDR2 SVGAGI. CDR3 length: 14 residues. The ends were cut back, 5 bases at V and 0 bases at J, with 10 bases in the middle. The CDR3 DNA reads TGTGCCAGCAGTCAGTGGCAGTCTAACTATGGCTACACCTTC. Its translation: CASSQWQSNYGYTF.

The chain carries TRBV20-1 and TRBJ2-3; 8 bases match TRBD1. This CDR3 has 14 residues. CDR1 DFQATT and CDR2 SNEGSKA come from the germline V gene (reference sequence). Trimming took 6 bases from V and 5 from J; bases not matched to a gene: 10. CDR3 amino acids: CSATDRTGQDTQYF. In DNA, the CDR3 is TGCAGTGCCACGGACCGGACAGGGCAAGATACGCAGTATTTT.

The genes are TRBV27 and TRBJ2-7, with a tentative D call TRBD1 (5 bases). Germline CDR1 is MNHEY and CDR2 is SMNVEV (reference sequence). The length of the CDR3 is 13 residues. V dropped 2 bases and J dropped 3 bases, with 8 bases sitting between them. The CDR3: CASSLGHFYEQYF. In DNA, the CDR3 is TGTGCCAGCAGTTTAGGACACTTCTACGAGCAGTACTTC.

This chain connects TRBV24-1 to TRBJ2-2, with a weak D call TRBD2 (5 bases). CDR1 and CDR2 from the germline V gene are KGHDR and SFDVKD. CDR3 length: 14 residues. Deletions cut 3 bases from V and 6 bases from J, with 10 bases between. The CDR3 DNA follows: TGTGCCACCAGTGATGAAACTAGGCCCGGGGAGCTGTTTTTT. This translates into CATSDETRPGELFF.

This chain connects TRBV9 to TRBJ2-1, with a tentative D call TRBD1 (5 bases). In germline, CDR1 is SGDLS, CDR2 YYNGEE. V was shortened by 0 bases and J by 8 bases, with 9 bases between the two germline ends. The CDR3 is 13 amino acids. The CDR3 sequence: CASSVGVGDEQFF. The CDR3 coding sequence is TGTGCCAGCAGCGTAGGGGTAGGGGATGAGCAGTTCTTC.

The chain links TRBV7-8 to TRBJ2-3, with TRBD2 matching 10 bases. Looked up from germline, CDR1 is SGHVS and CDR2 is FQNEAQ. The CDR3 extends over 15 amino acids. Trimming took 5 bases from V and 3 from J; bases not matched to a gene: 5. Here the CDR3 DNA reads TGTGCCAGCAGCGCTCCGGGACTAGCGACAGATACGCAGTATTTT. Encoded protein: CASSAPGLATDTQYF.

The chain joins TRBV6-1 to TRBJ2-7; maybe TRBD1 (7 bases). The V end lost 6 bases, the J end lost 0 bases, and 15 bases lay between the germline ends. The CDR3 length is 15 residues. In germline, CDR1 is MNHNS, CDR2 SASEGT. In DNA, the CDR3 is TGTGCCAGCAGGACTAGGGACAGTATCTCCTACGAGCAGTACTTC. Its protein product is CASRTRDSISYEQYF.

This chain joins TRBV19 and TRBJ1-1, with no clear D. Germline V lookup: CDR1 LNHDA, CDR2 SQIVND (reference sequence). The CDR3 sequence is 13 residues long. With 3 bases removed from V and 5 bases from J, the gap between germline ends came to 10 bases. CDR3 sequence (DNA): TGTGCCAGTAGTATCAGTTTGAGGACTGAAGCTTTCTTT. Encoded protein: CASSISLRTEAFF.

The chain uses TRBV2 and TRBJ2-7; a weak D match, TRBD1 (5 bases). Germline V gene data show CDR1 as SNHLY and CDR2 as FYNNEI. The CDR3 consists of 17 residues. The germline V and J ends were trimmed by 8 bases and 2 bases, with 25 bases remaining between them. CDR3 amino acids: CASEVVLGQGETYEQYF. CDR3 nucleotides: TGTGCCAGCGAGGTGGTACTCGGGCAGGGCGAAACCTACGAGCAGTACTTC.

The CDR3 protein is CASTPAGKETQYF. Written as DNA, the CDR3 is TGTGCCAGCACCCCCGCTGGGAAAGAGACCCAGTACTTC. The chain is built from TRBV7-9 and TRBJ2-5, with D uncertain. Germline values: CDR1 SEHNR, CDR2 FQNEAQ (reference sequence). The CDR3 contains 13 residues. V shed 7 bases and J shed 3 bases, with 12 bases lying between them.

This chain joins TRBV29-1 and TRBJ2-3; D is unclear. Germline CDR1 SQVTM, CDR2 ANQGSEA. Trimming removed 6 bases from V and 4 bases from J, with 17 bases in between. The CDR3 contains 14 residues. CDR3 region: CSVAPLSHSDTQYF. The CDR3 DNA is TGCAGCGTCGCCCCGTTATCGCACTCAGATACGCAGTATTTT.

The chain combines TRBV5-1 with TRBJ2-1, with 8 bases lining up with TRBD1. CDR1 and CDR2 (germline): SGHRS, YFSETQ. This CDR3 spans 13 amino acids. J lost 8 bases, V lost 3 bases, and 4 bases had no gene match. The CDR3: CASSSTGEDEQFF. DNA for the CDR3: TGCGCCAGCAGCTCGACAGGGGAAGATGAGCAGTTCTTC.

This chain uses TRBV7-9 with TRBJ1-2, with a tentative D call TRBD1 (5 bases). The length of the CDR3 is 14 residues. From germline, CDR1 is SEHNR and CDR2 FQNEAQ (reference sequence). V was pared by 5 bases and J by 9 bases, with 19 bases between. Written as DNA, the CDR3 is TGTGCCAGCAGCCCCTCCGGGACCCGGGAGAGCTACACCTTC. Protein sequence: CASSPSGTRESYTF.

This clonotype was detected once. The V and J genes are TRBV7-8 and TRBJ2-3; TRBD1 agrees at 7 bases. J lost 6 bases, V lost 4 bases, and 7 bases had no gene match. The CDR3 sequence is 14 residues long. Per the germline V gene, CDR1 is SGHVS and CDR2 is FQNEAQ. The CDR3 spells CASSSRDRVDTQYF. The CDR3 DNA sequence: TGTGCCAGCAGCTCAAGAGACAGGGTTGATACGCAGTATTTT.

J is TRBJ2-1 and V is TRBV15; a possible D gene is TRBD1 (5 bases). The CDR3 has 14 amino acids. V was pared by 5 bases and J by 6 bases, with 14 bases between. Germline CDR1 is LNHNV and CDR2 is YYDKDF (reference sequence). The CDR3 sequence is CATSDGHWLNEQFF. The CDR3 DNA reads as TGTGCCACCAGCGACGGACATTGGCTCAATGAGCAGTTCTTC.

This sequence joins TRBV6-4 and TRBJ2-4, with unresolved D. This CDR3 contains 13 residues. V lost 2 bases, J lost 8 bases, and 10 bases lay in between. The V gene's germline CDR1 is MRHNA and CDR2 SNTAGT. DNA of the CDR3: TGTGCCAGCAGTGACGGGCAGGTTGACATTCAGTACTTC. Translation gives CASSDGQVDIQYF.

This chain uses TRBV25-1 with TRBJ1-4; D unresolved. Germline CDR1 reads MGHDK; CDR2 reads SYGVNS. V dropped 5 bases and J dropped 11 bases, with 6 bases sitting between them. This CDR3 is built from 10 residues. This CDR3 is CASSLEKLFF. CDR3 DNA: TGTGCCAGCAGTTTAGAGAAACTGTTTTTT.

The chain recombines TRBV25-1 with TRBJ2-1; weak D call: TRBD1 (5 bases). Per the germline V gene, CDR1 is MGHDK and CDR2 is SYGVNS. The CDR3 is 12 amino acids. V dropped 5 bases and J dropped 8 bases, with 10 bases sitting between them. The CDR3 DNA follows: TGTGCCAGCAGTCGTAGGGGCCATGAGCAGTTCTTC. It specifies CASSRRGHEQFF.

The chain recombines TRBV25-1 with TRBJ2-3; the D is unclear. V gave up 6 bases and J gave up 1 base, with 11 bases separating them. This CDR3 is 14 amino acids long. The germline gives CDR1 MGHDK, CDR2 SYGVNS. In nucleotides, the CDR3 is TGTGCCAGCAGCCCCGGATTAGGCACAGATACGCAGTATTTT. It translates to CASSPGLGTDTQYF.

The rearrangement joins TRBV5-6 to TRBJ2-7; 9 bases are shared with TRBD1. The CDR3 covers 14 residues. Germline values: CDR1 SGHDT, CDR2 YYEEEE. J gave up 6 bases and V 4 bases, and 8 bases lay outside the gene matches. The CDR3, as DNA: TGTGCCAGCAGCCCAGGGACAGGGCGGAGCGAGCAGTACTTC. Translation gives CASSPGTGRSEQYF.

This rearrangement joins TRBV20-1 to TRBJ2-7; TRBD1 matches 11 bases. The CDR3 has 15 residues. The trim removed 0 bases at V and 3 bases at J, leaving 4 bases unmatched. Germline V gives CDR1 DFQATT, CDR2 SNEGSKA (reference sequence). The CDR3 nucleotides read TGCAGTGCTAGAGATCGGGACAGGGGGTACTACGAGCAGTACTTC. Its protein is CSARDRDRGYYEQYF.

The chain employs TRBV12-3 or TRBV12-4 and TRBJ2-7; perhaps TRBD2 as D (5 bases). V dropped 6 bases and J dropped 3 bases, with 15 bases sitting between them. The CDR3 sequence is 14 residues long. CDR3 in DNA: TGTGCCAGCAGGGTAGGAAACGACTACTACGAGCAGTACTTC. This encodes CASRVGNDYYEQYF.

This chain uses TRBV7-9 with TRBJ1-5, with D unresolved. Between the trimmed V and J ends, which lost 5 bases and 7 bases, there was a span of 15 bases. The germline V gene has CDR1 SEHNR and CDR2 FQNEAQ (reference sequence). CDR3 size: 14 residues. Written as DNA, the CDR3 is TGTGCCAGCAGCGAGGACCCTTCCTGGCAGCCCCAGCATTTT. Its translation: CASSEDPSWQPQHF.

Only one count was recorded for this clonotype. This chain joins TRBV15 and TRBJ2-3; tentatively, D is TRBD1 or TRBD2 (6 bases each). V dropped 5 bases and J dropped 6 bases, with 15 bases sitting between them. The V gene's germline CDR1 is LNHNV and CDR2 YYDKDF (reference sequence). There are 14 residues in the CDR3. CDR3 protein: CATSRTGARDTQYF. The CDR3 nucleotides are TGTGCCACCAGCCGAACGGGGGCCCGGGATACGCAGTATTTT. Combining the CDR3 with reference TRBV15 and TRBJ2-3 gives the whole variable domain DAMVIQNPRYQVTQFGKPVTLSCSQTLNHNVMYWYQQKSSQAPKLLFHYYDKDFNNEADTPDNFQSRRPNTSFCFLDIRSPGLGDTAMYLCATSRTGARDTQYFGPGTRLTVL.

The chain has TRBV6-6 and TRBJ2-7; TRBD1 aligns across 10 bases. The CDR3 covers 12 residues. CDR1 is MNHNY and CDR2 is SVGAGI in the germline V gene (reference sequence). The V and J ends lost 4 bases and 6 bases, in that order; junction bases with no gene match: 0. The CDR3: CASSWDRGEQYF. The CDR3 DNA is TGTGCCAGCAGTTGGGACAGGGGCGAGCAGTACTTC.

The J gene is TRBJ2-6, the V gene TRBV6-1; the D is unclear. Trimming took 1 base from V and 0 from J, leaving 4 bases between them. The CDR3 is 15 amino acids. Germline V CDR1 and CDR2: MNHNS, SASEGT. Written as DNA, the CDR3 is TGTGCCAGCAGTGAAGAGTTCTCTGGGGCCAACGTCCTGACTTTC. Translating it yields CASSEEFSGANVLTF.

The rearrangement uses TRBV11-2 and TRBJ1-1; D unclear. V lost 1 base to trimming and J lost 5 bases, with 14 bases between them. Germline V CDR1 and CDR2: SGHAT, FQNNGV. The CDR3 loop spans 15 amino acids. The CDR3 bases are TGTGCCAGCAGCTTAGCCTCCGGGAGGCGGACTGAAGCTTTCTTT. It translates to CASSLASGRRTEAFF.

The V call is TRBV14, the J call TRBJ2-7; D gene uncertain. This CDR3 contains 14 residues. Trimming took 6 bases from V and 2 from J, leaving 14 bases between them. The germline V gene encodes CDR1 SGHDN and CDR2 FVKESK. The CDR3 nucleotides are TGTGCCAGCAGTCATATCCGGGCCACCTACGAGCAGTACTTC. Translation gives CASSHIRATYEQYF. The variable domain in full, with the rest retrieved from reference TRBV14 and TRBJ2-7, is EAGVTQFPSHSVIEKGQTVTLRCDPISGHDNLYWYRRVMGKEIKFLLHFVKESKQDESGMPNNRFLAERTGGTYSTLKVQPAELEDSGVYFCASSHIRATYEQYFGPGTRLTVT.

The rearrangement uses TRBV19 and TRBJ2-5; TRBD1 agrees at 9 bases. With 6 bases clipped from V and 5 bases from J, the junction kept 7 bases outside the gene matches. From germline, CDR1 is LNHDA and CDR2 SQIVND (reference sequence). This CDR3 is 14 amino acids long. The CDR3 reads CASRPGQGLETQYF. For the CDR3, the DNA is TGTGCCAGTAGACCCGGACAGGGGTTGGAGACCCAGTACTTC.